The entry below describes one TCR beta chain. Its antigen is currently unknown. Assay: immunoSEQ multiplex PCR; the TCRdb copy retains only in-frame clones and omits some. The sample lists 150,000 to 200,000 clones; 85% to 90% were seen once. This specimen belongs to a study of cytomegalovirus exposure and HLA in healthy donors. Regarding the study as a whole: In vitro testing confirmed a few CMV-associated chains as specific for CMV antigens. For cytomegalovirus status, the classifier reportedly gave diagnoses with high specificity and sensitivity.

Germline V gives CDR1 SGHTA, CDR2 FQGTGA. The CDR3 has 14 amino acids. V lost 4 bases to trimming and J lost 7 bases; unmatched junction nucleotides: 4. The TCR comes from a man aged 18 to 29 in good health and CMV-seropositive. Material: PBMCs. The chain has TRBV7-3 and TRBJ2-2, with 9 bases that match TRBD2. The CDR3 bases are TGTGCCAGCAGCTCGGGACTAGCAAGCGGGGAGCTGTTTTTT. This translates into CASSSGLASGELFF.